This TCR beta chain was captured by sequencing in a study of cytomegalovirus exposure and HLA in healthy donors. Study summary: From about 179 million T cells, an earlier analysis saw 110 million or so unique TCR beta sequences. Study-wide findings and caveats: Another analysis was done later, and it associated 15,000 to 20,000 TCR beta sequences with HLA alleles at 0.05 false discovery rate. DRB1 showed the most TCR associations and HLA-C the fewest in a later analysis, as rates varied by HLA locus.

On this clone itself: Its antigen remains unidentified.

The PCR made use of 60 Vbeta and 13 Jbeta primers. Generated by immunoSEQ multiplex PCR, the TCRdb table keeps only in-frame clones and is missing some. The sample includes about 130,000 clones, around 80% of them seen just once. The sequence came from a man aged 25-45 years in good health. The sample taken for sequencing was PBMCs.

This CDR3 reads CASTPGELFQPQHF. CDR3 bases: TGTGCCAGTACCCCGGGGGAACTTTTTCAGCCCCAGCATTTT. The V gene is TRBV19, the J gene TRBJ1-5, with D possibly TRBD1 on 5 matching bases. Deletions cut 7 bases from V and 6 bases from J, with 16 bases between. Germline V lookup: CDR1 LNHDA, CDR2 SQIVND (reference sequence). The CDR3 consists of 14 residues.